What follows are 3 T cell receptor beta chains derived from one specimen sequenced in a study of T-cell reconstitution after alpha-beta-depleted transplantation in children. Unique molecular identifiers were built into the TCRbeta library. From the PCR reads, TCRdb called clonotypes with MiXCR, one entry per CDR3 protein. Of almost 400,000 distinct CDR3 sequences listed, over 20% are singletons. The sequenced sample was PBMCs from the stem cell graft donor, obtained from the stem cell graft. These TCRs come from a human donor who donated a stem cell graft to a child with acute myeloid leukemia.

The table lists this clonotype with a few counts. The chain joins TRBV10-3 to TRBJ2-3; 9 bases fit TRBD2. The CDR3 is 15 amino acids. CDR1 and CDR2 (germline): ENHRY, SYGVKD. V lost 7 bases, J lost 2 bases, and 7 bases stayed unmatched. The DNA for the CDR3 is TGTGCCATCATGAAGCGGGAGGTTTCCACAGATACGCAGTATTTT. Encoded protein: CAIMKREVSTDTQYF.

Ten or more counts support this clonotype. The rearrangement uses TRBV12-3 or TRBV12-4 and TRBJ1-5; 9 nucleotides match TRBD1. After removal of 1 base from V and 5 bases from J, the junction contained 3 bases not matched to a gene. CDR3 length: 15 amino acids. As DNA, the CDR3 is TGTGCCAGCAGTTTAGGGACAGGGGTGTATCAGCCCCAGCATTTT. This gives the protein CASSLGTGVYQPQHF.

There are many counts of this clonotype. The genes are TRBV20-1 and TRBJ2-1; 9 bases are shared with TRBD2. Germline CDR1 and CDR2: DFQATT and SNEGSKA (reference sequence). This CDR3 comprises 13 residues. The CDR3 loop reads CRARTSAYNEQFF. In DNA, the CDR3 is TGCAGGGCAAGGACTAGCGCCTACAATGAGCAGTTCTTC.